This passage covers 28 T cell receptor beta chains from one sample sequenced in a study of blood T cell repertoires in COVID-19. Clones were read by immunoSEQ multiplex PCR, and TCRdb kept only the in-frame ones, dropping some. Of some 280,000 clones in the sample, roughly 90% are singletons; the top ten hold around an eighth. The sample comprised peripheral blood. These receptors were obtained from an older woman with acute or convalescent COVID-19.

The J gene is TRBJ1-5, the V gene TRBV2; D is ambiguous. With 5 bases removed from V and 2 bases from J, the gap between germline ends came to 10 bases. The germline V gene encodes CDR1 SNHLY and CDR2 FYNNEI. The CDR3 covers 14 residues. The CDR3 sequence: CASSYTAGNQPQHF. For the CDR3, the DNA is TGTGCCAGCAGTTACACGGCGGGCAATCAGCCCCAGCATTTT. Filled out from reference TRBV2 and TRBJ1-5, the complete variable domain reads EPEVTQTPSHQVTQMGQEVILRCVPISNHLYFYWYRQILGQKVEFLVSFYNNEISEKSEIFDDQFSVERPDGSNFTLKIRSTKLEDSAMYFCASSYTAGNQPQHFGDGTRLSIL.

The chain combines TRBV5-1 with TRBJ2-3, with 14 bases that match TRBD2. CDR1 SGHRS and CDR2 YFSETQ come from the germline V gene. J gave up 5 bases and V 4 bases, and 12 bases lay outside the gene matches. The CDR3 contains 18 residues. The CDR3 region is CASSRLAGTSGRVDTQYF. DNA of the CDR3: TGCGCCAGCAGCCGATTGGCTGGGACTAGCGGGAGAGTAGATACGCAGTATTTT. Full variable domain (outside the CDR3, taken from reference TRBV5-1 and TRBJ2-3): KAGVTQTPRYLIKTRGQQVTLSCSPISGHRSVSWYQQTPGQGLQFLFEYFSETQRNKGNFPGRFSGRQFSNSRSEMNVSTLELGDSALYLCASSRLAGTSGRVDTQYFGPGTRLTVL.

The chain links TRBV3-1 (or the pseudogene TRBV3-2) to TRBJ2-2; unclear D gene. CDR3 length: 11 residues. Germline CDR1 LGHDT, CDR2 YNNKEL (reference sequence). The germline V and J ends were trimmed by 8 bases and 7 bases, with 8 bases remaining between them. The CDR3 loop is CASCINGELFF. The CDR3 region has the DNA TGTGCCAGCTGTATAAACGGGGAGCTGTTTTTT.

There are a few counts of this clone. V is TRBV6-4 and J is TRBJ2-7, with 9 bases that match TRBD2. CDR1 and CDR2 (germline): MRHNA, SNTAGT. After removal of 4 bases from V and 3 bases from J, the junction contained 7 bases not matched to a gene. The CDR3 has 15 amino acids. In nucleotides, the CDR3 is TGTGCCAGCAGTGTGGAAAGCGGGAGGTTCTACGAGCAGTACTTC. This codes for CASSVESGRFYEQYF.

The gene calls are TRBV10-3 and TRBJ2-1; TRBD2 matches at 12 bases. V lost 0 bases to trimming and J lost 5 bases; unmatched junction nucleotides: 8. The CDR3 loop spans 18 amino acids. Germline V lookup: CDR1 ENHRY, CDR2 SYGVKD. The CDR3 DNA reads TGTGCCATCAGTGAGTCGAACCTAGCGGGGGGGCGAGACAATGAGCAGTTCTTC. Encoded protein: CAISESNLAGGRDNEQFF.

This chain joins TRBV9 and TRBJ2-2; D unclear. CDR3 length: 16 amino acids. The ends were cut back, 0 bases at V and 0 bases at J, with 9 bases in the middle. Germline CDR1 and CDR2: SGDLS and YYNGEE. The CDR3, as DNA: TGTGCCAGCAGCGTAGCTAACTATCCGAACACCGGGGAGCTGTTTTTT. It yields the protein CASSVANYPNTGELFF.

V and J are TRBV27 and TRBJ1-5, with 9 bases identical to TRBD1. Losses at the gene ends were 8 bases for V and 6 bases for J; bases not matched to a gene: 5. This CDR3 has 13 amino acids. Germline CDR1 and CDR2: MNHEY and SMNVEV (reference sequence). The CDR3 nucleotides read TGTGCCAGCCGGGGACAGGGTGGTCAGCCCCAGCATTTT. It encodes CASRGQGGQPQHF.

The genes are TRBV5-5 and TRBJ1-1, with D tentatively TRBD1 (6 bases). CDR1 SGHKS and CDR2 YYEKEE come from the germline V gene (reference sequence). Trimming took 4 bases from V and 3 from J, leaving 16 bases between them. The CDR3 is made up of 15 amino acids. For the CDR3, the DNA is TGTGCCAGCAGCCCATGGGCAGGGGTCGACACTGAAGCTTTCTTT. It yields the protein CASSPWAGVDTEAFF. The full variable domain, rest sourced from reference TRBV5-5 and TRBJ1-1, is DAGVTQSPTHLIKTRGQQVTLRCSPISGHKSVSWYQQVLGQGPQFIFQYYEKEERGRGNFPDRFSARQFPNYSSELNVNALLLGDSALYLCASSPWAGVDTEAFFGQGTRLTVV.

The V call is TRBV19, the J call TRBJ1-4; tentatively, D is TRBD1 (5 bases). CDR1 is LNHDA and CDR2 is SQIVND in the germline V gene (reference sequence). The CDR3 contains 13 residues. Trimming cost V 5 bases and J 7 bases, with 11 bases left between them. The CDR3 loop reads CASSQGSGEKLFF. The CDR3 coding sequence is TGTGCCAGTAGTCAGGGTTCAGGTGAAAAACTGTTTTTT. Supplemented by reference TRBV19 and TRBJ1-4, the full variable domain reads DGGITQSPKYLFRKEGQNVTLSCEQNLNHDAMYWYRQDPGQGLRLIYYSQIVNDFQKGDIAEGYSVSREKKESFPLTVTSAQKNPTAFYLCASSQGSGEKLFFGSGTQLSVL.

The chain has TRBV18 and TRBJ1-4; a weak D match, TRBD1 (5 bases). CDR1 is KGHSH, CDR2 LQKENI, per germline. The CDR3 consists of 13 residues. Deletions cut 6 bases from V and 6 bases from J, with 11 bases between. The chain's CDR3 is CASSGGLDEKLFF. DNA of the CDR3: TGTGCCAGCTCGGGGGGTTTGGATGAAAAACTGTTTTTT.

The rearrangement links TRBV19 to TRBJ2-7; D is uncertain. Per the germline V gene, CDR1 is LNHDA and CDR2 is SQIVND (reference sequence). Between the trimmed V and J ends, which lost 3 bases and 0 bases, there was a span of 9 bases. The CDR3 totals 14 residues. The CDR3 loop is CASSMGRFSYEQYF. In nucleotides, the CDR3 is TGTGCCAGTAGTATGGGCCGTTTCTCCTACGAGCAGTACTTC.

This clone was observed a single time. This chain joins TRBV15 and TRBJ2-4, with D maybe TRBD1 (5 bases). The CDR3 runs 17 residues. The germline V gene encodes CDR1 LNHNV and CDR2 YYDKDF (reference sequence). Trimming left V 1 base short and J 3 bases short, with 16 bases between. The CDR3 spells CATSRGRVRIGKNIQYF. The CDR3 region has the DNA TGTGCCACCAGCAGAGGCAGGGTGCGAATAGGCAAAAACATTCAGTACTTC.

This chain joins TRBV6-2 or TRBV6-3 and TRBJ2-5; 7 bases line up with TRBD2. This CDR3 is built from 18 residues. After removal of 2 bases from V and 0 bases from J, the junction contained 12 bases not matched to a gene. The germline V gene encodes CDR1 MNHEY and CDR2 SVGEGT. The CDR3 nucleotides read TGTGCCAGCAGTTACGGGACTAACAGAAAGCCATACCAAGAGACCCAGTACTTC. Translating gives CASSYGTNRKPYQETQYF.

The chain recombines TRBV6-4 with TRBJ2-1; D is unresolved. Germline CDR1 is MRHNA and CDR2 is SNTAGT. V lost 3 bases, J lost 7 bases, and 7 bases lay in between. This CDR3 comprises 12 residues. The CDR3 nucleotides read TGTGCCAGCAGTGATATATTAAATGAGCAGTTCTTC. It translates to CASSDILNEQFF.

V gene TRBV27 combines with J gene TRBJ1-6; 8 positions match TRBD1. The junction had 9 bases not matched to a gene; V was cut back by 3 bases and J by 8 bases. The germline CDR1 and CDR2 sequences are MNHEY and SMNVEV (reference sequence). The CDR3 consists of 16 residues. The CDR3, as DNA: TGTGCCAGCAGTTTCGCATCAGGGGGCATCGATTCACCCCTCCACTTT. Encoded protein: CASSFASGGIDSPLHF.

V and J are TRBV18 and TRBJ2-3; D possibly corresponds to TRBD2 (7 bases). CDR1 is KGHSH, CDR2 LQKENI, per germline. The CDR3 loop spans 15 amino acids. Trimming pared 3 bases from V and 1 base from J, leaving 11 bases between. CDR3 nucleotides: TGTGCCAGCTCACCTAGGGGGGGCGGCACAGATACGCAGTATTTT. This translates into CASSPRGGGTDTQYF.

The rearrangement joins TRBV6-5 to TRBJ2-7; perhaps TRBD2 as D (5 bases). The V end lost 4 bases, the J end lost 3 bases, and 10 bases lay between the germline ends. The CDR3 length is 13 residues. Germline assignment: CDR1 MNHEY and CDR2 SVGAGI. CDR3 region: CASSSLAGYEQYF. The CDR3 DNA reads TGTGCCAGCAGTTCACTCGCGGGCTACGAGCAGTACTTC.

This chain joins TRBV11-2 and TRBJ1-3, with 7 bases lining up with TRBD1. The CDR3 loop spans 16 amino acids. V lost 6 bases to trimming and J lost 0 bases; unmatched junction nucleotides: 8. Germline V CDR1 and CDR2: SGHAT, FQNNGV. The DNA for the CDR3 is TGTGCCAGCAGTGGGGGACAGTTTGGCTCTGGAAACACCATATATTTT. This translates into CASSGGQFGSGNTIYF. Full variable domain (outside the CDR3, taken from reference TRBV11-2 and TRBJ1-3): EAGVAQSPRYKIIEKRQSVAFWCNPISGHATLYWYQQILGQGPKLLIQFQNNGVVDDSQLPKDRFSAERLKGVDSTLKIQPAKLEDSAVYLCASSGGQFGSGNTIYFGEGSWLTVV.

The chain combines TRBV11-3 with TRBJ2-1; 10 bases agree with TRBD1. V dropped 2 bases and J dropped 8; count of bases not matched to a gene: 9. Germline V gene data show CDR1 as SGHNT and CDR2 as YENEEA. This CDR3 contains 16 residues. The CDR3 here is CASSLRGQGSRYEQFF. The CDR3 DNA is TGTGCCAGCAGCTTAAGGGGACAGGGGTCGCGTTATGAGCAGTTCTTC.

V and J are TRBV5-1 and TRBJ2-1; D is perhaps TRBD2 (5 bases). Germline lookup yields CDR1 SGHRS and CDR2 YFSETQ. Trimming cost V 5 bases and J 15 bases, with 18 bases left between them. There are 12 residues in the CDR3. The CDR3 nucleotides are TGCGCCAGCAGTTCGACCGGGATGGCGGGGTTCTTC. Protein: CASSSTGMAGFF.

The chain is built from TRBV15 and TRBJ2-7, with 8 bases identical to TRBD1. J lost 5 bases, V lost 2 bases, and 8 bases had no gene match. The CDR3 has 15 amino acids. From germline, CDR1 is LNHNV and CDR2 YYDKDF (reference sequence). The CDR3 nucleotides read TGTGCCACCAGCAGATTGGACAGGGATTTCCACGAGCAGTACTTC. Translating it yields CATSRLDRDFHEQYF.

The chain recombines TRBV15 with TRBJ1-3; 8 positions agree with TRBD1. Germline assignment: CDR1 LNHNV and CDR2 YYDKDF (reference sequence). Germline trimming cut 3 bases from V and 0 bases from J; bases unmatched to any gene: 4. This CDR3 has 16 amino acids. DNA for the CDR3: TGTGCCACCAGCAGGAGGGGACAGGCCTCTGGAAACACCATATATTTT. It is translated as CATSRRGQASGNTIYF.

The genes are TRBV12-3 or TRBV12-4 and TRBJ1-1, with 7 bases aligning to TRBD1. The junction had 4 bases not matched to a gene; V was cut back by 4 bases and J by 5 bases. The CDR3 has 13 amino acids. The CDR3 reads CASSSGGLTEAFF. The CDR3 nucleotides are TGTGCCAGCAGTTCAGGGGGTCTAACTGAAGCTTTCTTT.

Concerning this clone itself: An end of the junction differs from the germline gene, which may be a read error. V and J are TRBV7-7 and TRBJ1-5; D is unresolved. The CDR3 has 17 residues. Germline lookup yields CDR1 SSHAT and CDR2 FNYEAQ (reference sequence). In nucleotides, the CDR3 is TGTGCCAGCAGCCCACTAGACCCGCGTCCTCTAGATCAACCCCAGCATTTT. This codes for CASSPLDPRPLDQPQHF.

The genes are TRBV11-2 and TRBJ2-7; TRBD1 matches at 8 bases. Germline V lookup: CDR1 SGHAT, CDR2 FQNNGV. The CDR3 is 16 amino acids. The V segment lost 4 bases and the J segment 0 bases; nucleotides outside the gene matches: 8. CDR3: CASSSLTGDSSYEQYF. The CDR3 DNA reads as TGTGCCAGCAGCTCCCTGACAGGGGACAGCTCCTACGAGCAGTACTTC.

This clone was detected a few times. The chain recombines TRBV30 with TRBJ2-7; 8 bases fit TRBD2. The V and J ends lost 7 bases and 7 bases, in that order; junction bases with no gene match: 9. This CDR3 spans 12 amino acids. Germline V lookup: CDR1 GTSNPN, CDR2 SVGIG (reference sequence). CDR3 in DNA: TGTGCCTCGACCACAGCGGGAGTAGAGCAGTACTTC. Its protein is CASTTAGVEQYF.

This chain joins TRBV19 and TRBJ2-2; 8 bases align to TRBD1. The CDR3 sequence is 15 residues long. Looked up from germline, CDR1 is LNHDA and CDR2 is SQIVND (reference sequence). V shed 4 bases and J 4 bases; nucleotides not matched to a gene: 5. CDR3 amino acids: CASSTTGTGTGELFF. The CDR3 DNA sequence: TGTGCCAGTAGTACGACCGGGACAGGCACCGGGGAGCTGTTTTTT.

This rearrangement joins TRBV3-1 (or the pseudogene TRBV3-2) to TRBJ1-6; 9 bases fit TRBD1. Germline values: CDR1 LGHDT, CDR2 YNNKEL (reference sequence). The CDR3 has 14 amino acids. Trimming at V came to 4 bases and at J to 10 bases, leaving 5 bases not matched to a gene. CDR3 protein: CASSRTGAESPLHF. The CDR3, as DNA: TGTGCCAGCAGCCGGACAGGGGCAGAGTCACCCCTCCACTTT.